Listed below are T cell receptor beta chains from one sample, sequenced in a study of T cell responses to AZD1222 COVID-19 vaccine. The method was immunoSEQ multiplex PCR; TCRdb's version includes in-frame clones alone and lacks a portion of them. The table lists 95,000 to 150,000 clones, 90% of them singletons. The sequences come from peripheral blood, collected on day 0 of AZD1222 vaccination. Every receptor here comes from an adult in good health. Each CDR3 is given with its conserved first and last residue. A D gene is named only where the DNA matches it firmly. Rows give clone size only sometimes, using once, few, many, or a class for an expanded clone.

j_gene: TRBJ2-5
d_gene: TRBD2
v_gene: TRBV24-1
abundance: once
CDR3aa: CATSDGGVGQETQYF
CDR3nt: TGTGCCACCAGTGATGGGGGGGTCGGACAAGAGACCCAGTACTTC

j_gene: TRBJ1-2
d_gene: NA
v_gene: TRBV19
abundance: NA
CDR3aa: CASSIDIRNGYTF
CDR3nt: TGTGCCAGTAGTATAGATATCCGAAATGGCTACACCTTC

j_gene: TRBJ2-1
d_gene: TRBD2
v_gene: TRBV28
abundance: NA
CDR3aa: CASTRLADNEQFF
CDR3nt: TGTGCCAGCACCAGACTAGCCGACAATGAGCAGTTCTTC

j_gene: TRBJ2-5
d_gene: TRBD1
v_gene: TRBV30
abundance: NA
CDR3aa: CAWGIWTGEETQYF
CDR3nt: TGTGCCTGGGGAATATGGACAGGAGAAGAGACCCAGTACTTC

j_gene: TRBJ1-5
d_gene: NA
v_gene: TRBV11-2
abundance: NA
CDR3aa: CASSLGWGPDQPQHF
CDR3nt: TGTGCCAGCAGCTTAGGTTGGGGACCGGACCAGCCCCAGCATTTT

j_gene: TRBJ2-5
d_gene: NA
v_gene: TRBV5-1
abundance: NA
CDR3aa: CASSSVPQETQYF
CDR3nt: TGCGCCAGCAGCTCCGTACCTCAAGAGACCCAGTACTTC

j_gene: TRBJ1-5
d_gene: NA
v_gene: TRBV15
abundance: NA
CDR3aa: CATSIGGDQPQHF
CDR3nt: TGTGCCACCAGCATTGGGGGGGATCAGCCCCAGCATTTT

j_gene: TRBJ2-5
d_gene: NA
v_gene: TRBV29-1
abundance: NA
CDR3aa: CSVGGLLYQETQYF
CDR3nt: TGCAGCGTTGGGGGACTCTTGTACCAAGAGACCCAGTACTTC

j_gene: TRBJ2-7
d_gene: NA
v_gene: TRBV5-1
abundance: NA
CDR3aa: CASSLTADGYYEQYF
CDR3nt: TGCGCCAGCAGCTTGACAGCAGACGGATACTACGAGCAGTACTTC

j_gene: TRBJ2-1
d_gene: TRBD1
v_gene: TRBV18
abundance: NA
CDR3aa: CASSPSGQAYNEQFF
CDR3nt: TGTGCCAGCTCACCTTCGGGACAGGCTTACAATGAGCAGTTCTTC

j_gene: TRBJ2-7
d_gene: TRBD1
v_gene: TRBV6-1
abundance: NA
CDR3aa: CASSELRDSKGEQYF
CDR3nt: TGTGCCAGCAGTGAACTTCGGGACAGTAAAGGCGAGCAGTACTTC

j_gene: TRBJ2-1
d_gene: NA
v_gene: TRBV10-3
abundance: NA
CDR3aa: CAISESRLANEQFF
CDR3nt: TGTGCCATCAGTGAGTCGCGGCTAGCCAATGAGCAGTTCTTC

j_gene: TRBJ1-1
d_gene: TRBD1
v_gene: TRBV5-4
abundance: NA
CDR3aa: CASSPRGLGTEAFF
CDR3nt: TGTGCCAGCAGCCCCAGGGGGCTTGGGACTGAAGCTTTCTTT

j_gene: TRBJ2-1
d_gene: TRBD2
v_gene: TRBV5-4
abundance: once
CDR3aa: CASSLVRKREAVF
CDR3nt: TGTGCCAGCAGCTTGGTTCGGAAGCGGGAGGCTGTCTTC

j_gene: TRBJ2-7
d_gene: TRBD1
v_gene: TRBV5-1
abundance: NA
CDR3aa: CASSKQGPDYEQYF
CDR3nt: TGCGCCAGCAGCAAACAGGGGCCAGACTACGAGCAGTACTTC

j_gene: TRBJ2-3
d_gene: NA
v_gene: TRBV7-2
abundance: NA
CDR3aa: CASSQGLLSQYF
CDR3nt: TGTGCCAGCAGCCAGGGACTCCTATCGCAGTATTTT

j_gene: TRBJ2-6
d_gene: NA
v_gene: TRBV12-3/TRBV12-4
abundance: once
CDR3aa: CASTGLGANVLTF
CDR3nt: TGTGCCAGCACAGGGTTAGGGGCCAACGTCCTGACTTTC

j_gene: TRBJ1-2
d_gene: NA
v_gene: TRBV30
abundance: once
CDR3aa: CAWSPSVNYGYTF
CDR3nt: TGTGCCTGGAGTCCCAGCGTTAACTATGGCTACACCTTC

j_gene: TRBJ2-5
d_gene: TRBD1
v_gene: TRBV3-1/TRBV3-2
abundance: NA
CDR3aa: CASSQGTGAIETQYF
CDR3nt: TGTGCCAGCAGCCAAGGAACAGGGGCCATCGAGACCCAGTACTTC

j_gene: TRBJ2-7
d_gene: TRBD1
v_gene: TRBV5-1
abundance: once
CDR3aa: CASSSRPGQGSYEQYF
CDR3nt: TGCGCCAGCAGCTCCCGACCGGGACAGGGTTCCTACGAGCAGTACTTC

j_gene: TRBJ2-1
d_gene: NA
v_gene: TRBV24-1
abundance: NA
CDR3aa: CATSDLGGALNEQFF
CDR3nt: TGTGCCACCAGTGATTTGGGCGGGGCACTCAATGAGCAGTTCTTC